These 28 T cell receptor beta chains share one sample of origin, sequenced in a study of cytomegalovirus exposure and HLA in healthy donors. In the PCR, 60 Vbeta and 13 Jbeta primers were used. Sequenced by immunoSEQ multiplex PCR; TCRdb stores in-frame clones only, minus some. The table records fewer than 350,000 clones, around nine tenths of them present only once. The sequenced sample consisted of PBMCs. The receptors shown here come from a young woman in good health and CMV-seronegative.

In nucleotides, the CDR3 is TGTGCCAGCAGCCCCTCGAGGGTCACAGATACGCAGTATTTT. This gives the protein CASSPSRVTDTQYF. The rearrangement links TRBV6-5 to TRBJ2-3; a weak D match, TRBD2 (5 bases). Trimming removed 6 bases from V and 2 bases from J, with 12 bases in between. The CDR3 totals 14 residues. Germline lookup yields CDR1 MNHEY and CDR2 SVGAGI.

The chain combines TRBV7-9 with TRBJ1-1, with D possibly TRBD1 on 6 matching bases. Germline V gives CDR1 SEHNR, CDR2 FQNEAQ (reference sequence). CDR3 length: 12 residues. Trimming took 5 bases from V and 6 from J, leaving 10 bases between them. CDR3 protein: CASSNQGSEAFF. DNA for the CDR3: TGTGCCAGCAGCAACCAGGGGTCTGAAGCTTTCTTT.

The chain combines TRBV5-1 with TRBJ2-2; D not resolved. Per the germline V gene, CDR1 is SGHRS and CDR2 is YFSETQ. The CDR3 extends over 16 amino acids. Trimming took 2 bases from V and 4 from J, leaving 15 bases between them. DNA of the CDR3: TGCGCCAGCAGCTTACAAGCGATCGCGAGCACCGGGGAGCTGTTTTTT. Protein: CASSLQAIASTGELFF. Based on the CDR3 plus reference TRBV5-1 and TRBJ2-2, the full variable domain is KAGVTQTPRYLIKTRGQQVTLSCSPISGHRSVSWYQQTPGQGLQFLFEYFSETQRNKGNFPGRFSGRQFSNSRSEMNVSTLELGDSALYLCASSLQAIASTGELFFGEGSRLTVL.

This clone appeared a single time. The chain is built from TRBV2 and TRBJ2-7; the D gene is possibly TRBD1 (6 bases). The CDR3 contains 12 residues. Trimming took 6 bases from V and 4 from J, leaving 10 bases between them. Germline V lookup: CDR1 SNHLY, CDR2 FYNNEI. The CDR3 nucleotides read TGTGCCAGCAGAGGACAGCCTTACGAGCAGTACTTC. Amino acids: CASRGQPYEQYF.

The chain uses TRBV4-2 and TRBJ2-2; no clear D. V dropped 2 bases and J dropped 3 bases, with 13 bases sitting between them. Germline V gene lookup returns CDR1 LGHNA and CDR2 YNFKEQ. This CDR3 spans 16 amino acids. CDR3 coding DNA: TGTGCCAGCAGCCAACCCCCCAACGAGGACACCGGGGAGCTGTTTTTT. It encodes CASSQPPNEDTGELFF.

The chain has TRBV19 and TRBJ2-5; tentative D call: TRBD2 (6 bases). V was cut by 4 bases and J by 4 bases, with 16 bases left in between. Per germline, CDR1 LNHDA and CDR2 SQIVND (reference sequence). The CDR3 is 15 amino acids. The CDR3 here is CASSTRPLARETQYF. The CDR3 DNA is TGTGCCAGTAGTACTAGGCCACTAGCAAGAGAGACCCAGTACTTC.

CDR3 bases: TGTGCCAGTAGTATTTGGGGGCCAGGCGATCAGCCCCAGCATTTT. It encodes CASSIWGPGDQPQHF. The rearrangement uses TRBV19 and TRBJ1-5; D possibly corresponds to TRBD1 (6 bases). CDR3 length equals 15 residues. The germline V gene encodes CDR1 LNHDA and CDR2 SQIVND (reference sequence). Trimming cost V 3 bases and J 5 bases, with 14 bases left between them.

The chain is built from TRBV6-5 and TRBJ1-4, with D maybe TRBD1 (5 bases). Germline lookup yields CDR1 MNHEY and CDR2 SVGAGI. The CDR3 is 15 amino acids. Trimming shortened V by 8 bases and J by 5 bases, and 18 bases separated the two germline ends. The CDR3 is CASYVVSQGNEKLFF. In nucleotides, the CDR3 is TGTGCCAGCTATGTTGTCTCTCAGGGAAATGAAAAACTGTTTTTT.

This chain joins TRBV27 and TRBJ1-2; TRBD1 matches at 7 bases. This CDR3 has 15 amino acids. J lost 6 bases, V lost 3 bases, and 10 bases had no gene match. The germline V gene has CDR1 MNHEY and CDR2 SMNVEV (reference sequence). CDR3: CASSFYAGTVDGYTF. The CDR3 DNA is TGTGCCAGCAGTTTTTATGCAGGGACAGTCGATGGCTACACCTTC.

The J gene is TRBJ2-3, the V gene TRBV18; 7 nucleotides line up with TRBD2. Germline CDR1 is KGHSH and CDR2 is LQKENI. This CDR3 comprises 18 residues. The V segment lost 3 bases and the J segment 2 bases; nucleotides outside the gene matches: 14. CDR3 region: CASSPISLSGGSTDTQYF. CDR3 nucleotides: TGTGCCAGCTCACCGATCAGTCTTTCCGGGGGGTCCACAGATACGCAGTATTTT.

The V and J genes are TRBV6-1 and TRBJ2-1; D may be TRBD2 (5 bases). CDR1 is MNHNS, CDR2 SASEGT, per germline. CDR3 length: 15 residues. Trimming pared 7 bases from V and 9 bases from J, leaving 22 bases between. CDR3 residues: CASTKDFLDLSEQFF. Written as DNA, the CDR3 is TGTGCCAGCACCAAGGACTTCCTGGACCTTAGTGAGCAGTTCTTC.

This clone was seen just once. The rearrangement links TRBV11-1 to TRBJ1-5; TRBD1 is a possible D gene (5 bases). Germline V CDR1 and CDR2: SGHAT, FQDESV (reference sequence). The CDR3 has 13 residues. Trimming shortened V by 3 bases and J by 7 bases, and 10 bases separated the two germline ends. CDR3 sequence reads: CASSFAGRQPQHF. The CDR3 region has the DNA TGTGCCAGCAGCTTCGCAGGGCGGCAGCCCCAGCATTTT.

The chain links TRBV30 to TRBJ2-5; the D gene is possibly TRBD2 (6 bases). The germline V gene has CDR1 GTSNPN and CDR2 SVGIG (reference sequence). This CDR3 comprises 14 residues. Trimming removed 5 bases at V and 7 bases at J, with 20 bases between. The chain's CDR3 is CAWGGLSGQGTQYF. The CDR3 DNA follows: TGTGCCTGGGGGGGACTTAGTGGGCAGGGGACCCAGTACTTC.

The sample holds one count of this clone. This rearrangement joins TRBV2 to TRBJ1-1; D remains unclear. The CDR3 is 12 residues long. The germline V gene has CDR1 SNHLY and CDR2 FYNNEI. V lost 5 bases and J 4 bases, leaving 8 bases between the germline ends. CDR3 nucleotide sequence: TGTGCCAGCAGTTACAGAATCACTGAAGCTTTCTTT. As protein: CASSYRITEAFF.

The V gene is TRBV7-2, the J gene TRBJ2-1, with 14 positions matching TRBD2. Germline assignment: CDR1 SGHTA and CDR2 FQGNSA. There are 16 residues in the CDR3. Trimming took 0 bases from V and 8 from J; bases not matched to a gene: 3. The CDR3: CASSLAGLAGGHEQFF. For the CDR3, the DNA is TGTGCCAGCAGCTTAGCCGGACTAGCGGGGGGTCATGAGCAGTTCTTC. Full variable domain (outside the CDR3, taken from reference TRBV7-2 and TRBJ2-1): GAGVSQSPSNKVTEKGKDVELRCDPISGHTALYWYRQSLGQGLEFLIYFQGNSAPDKSGLPSDRFSAERTGGSVSTLTIQRTQQEDSAVYLCASSLAGLAGGHEQFFGPGTRLTVL.

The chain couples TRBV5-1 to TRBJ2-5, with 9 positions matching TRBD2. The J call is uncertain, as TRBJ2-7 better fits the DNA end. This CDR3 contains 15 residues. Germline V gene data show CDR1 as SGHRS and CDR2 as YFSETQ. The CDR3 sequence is CASSPTAGGSYEQYF. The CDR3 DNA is TGCGCCAGCAGCCCAACAGCGGGGGGCTCCTACGAGCAGTACTTC.

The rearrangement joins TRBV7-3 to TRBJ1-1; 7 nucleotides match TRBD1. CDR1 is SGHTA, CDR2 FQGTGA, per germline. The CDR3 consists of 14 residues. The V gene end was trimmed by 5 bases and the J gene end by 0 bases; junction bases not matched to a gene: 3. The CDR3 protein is CASSLTGMNTEAFF. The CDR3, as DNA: TGTGCCAGCAGCCTGACAGGGATGAACACTGAAGCTTTCTTT.

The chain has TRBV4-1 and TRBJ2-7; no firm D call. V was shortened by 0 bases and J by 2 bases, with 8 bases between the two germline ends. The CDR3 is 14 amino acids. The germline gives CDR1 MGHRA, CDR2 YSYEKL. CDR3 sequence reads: CASSQESPTYEQYF. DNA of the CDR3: TGCGCCAGCAGCCAAGAATCCCCAACCTACGAGCAGTACTTC.

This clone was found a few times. The CDR3 DNA follows: TGTGCCATCAACGACAGGGGTGAAGTCACTGAAGCTTTCTTT. As protein: CAINDRGEVTEAFF. The chain joins TRBV10-3 to TRBJ1-1; 8 nucleotides align to TRBD1. Germline V gene lookup returns CDR1 ENHRY and CDR2 SYGVKD. The CDR3 extends over 14 amino acids. The V segment lost 7 bases and the J segment 4 bases; nucleotides outside the gene matches: 8.

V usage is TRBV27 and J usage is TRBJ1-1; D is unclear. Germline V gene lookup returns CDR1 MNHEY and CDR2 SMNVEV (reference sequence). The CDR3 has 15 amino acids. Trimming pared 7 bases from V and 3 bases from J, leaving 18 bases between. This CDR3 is CASIPWSGWDTEAFF. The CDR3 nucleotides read TGTGCCAGCATCCCCTGGAGCGGTTGGGACACTGAAGCTTTCTTT.

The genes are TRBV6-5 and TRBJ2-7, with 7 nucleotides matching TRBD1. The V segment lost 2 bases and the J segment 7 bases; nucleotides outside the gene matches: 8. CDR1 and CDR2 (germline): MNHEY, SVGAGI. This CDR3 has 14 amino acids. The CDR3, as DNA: TGTGCCAGCAGTTACGGGACAGCTCCGTGGGAGCAGTACTTC. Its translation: CASSYGTAPWEQYF.

The CDR3 reads CAWSDRDRGGGYTF. The CDR3 coding sequence is TGTGCCTGGAGTGACCGGGACAGGGGGGGTGGCTACACCTTC. The rearrangement links TRBV30 to TRBJ1-2; TRBD1 aligns across 11 bases. Germline assignment: CDR1 GTSNPN and CDR2 SVGIG (reference sequence). The CDR3 is made up of 14 amino acids. With 1 base clipped from V and 7 bases from J, the junction kept 5 bases outside the gene matches.

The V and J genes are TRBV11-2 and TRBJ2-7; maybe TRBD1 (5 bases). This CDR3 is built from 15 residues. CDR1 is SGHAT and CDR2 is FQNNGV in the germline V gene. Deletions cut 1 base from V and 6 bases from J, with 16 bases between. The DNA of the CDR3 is TGTGCCAGCAGCTTAGCGGGCCAGGGTGGGATCGAGCAGTACTTC. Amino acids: CASSLAGQGGIEQYF.

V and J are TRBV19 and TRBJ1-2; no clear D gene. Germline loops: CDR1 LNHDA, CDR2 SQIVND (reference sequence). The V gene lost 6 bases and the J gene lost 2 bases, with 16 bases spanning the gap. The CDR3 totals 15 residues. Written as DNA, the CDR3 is TGTGCCAGTAGGCTTGGTACACCCACGAACTATGGCTACACCTTC. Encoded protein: CASRLGTPTNYGYTF.

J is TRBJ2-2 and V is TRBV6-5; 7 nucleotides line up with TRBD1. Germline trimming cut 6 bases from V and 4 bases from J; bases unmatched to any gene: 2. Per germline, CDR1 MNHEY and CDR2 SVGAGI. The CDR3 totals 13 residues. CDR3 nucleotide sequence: TGTGCCAGCAGGACAGGGCCCACCGGGGAGCTGTTTTTT. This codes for CASRTGPTGELFF.

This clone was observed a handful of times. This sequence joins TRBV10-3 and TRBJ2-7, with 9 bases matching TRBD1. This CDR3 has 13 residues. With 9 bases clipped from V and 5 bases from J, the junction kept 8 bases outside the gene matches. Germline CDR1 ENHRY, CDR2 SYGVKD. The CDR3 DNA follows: TGTGCCATGGGGACAGGGAATCTCCACGAGCAGTACTTC. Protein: CAMGTGNLHEQYF.

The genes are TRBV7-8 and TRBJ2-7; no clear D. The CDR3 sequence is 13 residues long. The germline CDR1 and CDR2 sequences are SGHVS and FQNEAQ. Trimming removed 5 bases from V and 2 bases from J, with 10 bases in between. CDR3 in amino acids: CASSRDTPYEQYF. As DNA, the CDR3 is TGTGCCAGCAGCCGAGACACACCCTACGAGCAGTACTTC.

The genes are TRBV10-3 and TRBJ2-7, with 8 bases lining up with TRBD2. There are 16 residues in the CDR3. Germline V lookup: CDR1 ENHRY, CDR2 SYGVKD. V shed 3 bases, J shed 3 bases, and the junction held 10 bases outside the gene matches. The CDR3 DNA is TGTGCCATCAGTGATTTTGCGGCGGGGGGAAACTACGAGCAGTACTTC. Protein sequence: CAISDFAAGGNYEQYF.